This T cell receptor beta chain was retrieved from a study of shared clonotypes between healthy human individuals. General study points: Genetic and exposure-history diversity was limited by the few donors. Memory subsets had estimated richness that was generally smaller than that of naive subsets. Generation probabilities of non-shared clonotypes were lower (relative to those shared by all four donors).

TCRdb's copy holds only in-frame clones and misses some; the assay was immunoSEQ multiplex PCR. Of around 370,000 clones in the sample, about 97% are singletons; the top ten hold around 0.29%. Worth noting for this clone: Its antigen is unidentified.

This CDR3 has 15 amino acids. CDR1 and CDR2 (germline): MDHEN, SYDVKM. Trimming shortened V by 5 bases and J by 2 bases, and 15 bases separated the two germline ends. CD8 memory merged CD45RO+ cells and CCR7-negative CD45RA+ TemRA cells into one population. The receptor comes from a man younger than 45 in good health. Sequenced sample: memory CD8+ T cells sorted from blood. Sample subset: CD45RO+ cells pooled with CCR7-negative TemRA cells. V and J are TRBV28 and TRBJ2-5, with D maybe TRBD1 (6 bases). The CDR3 nucleotides are TGTGCCAGCAGTCCCCCCACAGGGCATCAAGAGACCCAGTACTTC. Encoded protein: CASSPPTGHQETQYF.